This T cell receptor beta chain was captured in a study of T cells in Graves' hyperthyroidism and ophthalmopathy. Germline values: CDR1 KGHDR, CDR2 SFDVKD. CDR3 size: 16 residues. V gave up 1 base and J gave up 4 bases; unmatched junction bases: 2. Amplification yielded TCR beta CDR3 regions, with RNA transcripts as the source. When the TCR CDR3 underwent first-round RT-PCR, the HTBI primer set was used. TCRdb called the multiplex PCR reads again in MiXCR, with one record for every CDR3 protein. The sample contains about 590,000 distinct CDR3 sequences, 14% of which appear only once. The clonotype was recovered from a woman aged 18-29 years with Graves' ophthalmopathy. Sequencing was carried out using blood. This chain joins TRBV24-1 and TRBJ2-1; 11 bases are shared with TRBD2. The CDR3: CATSDFGTSGYNEQFF. DNA for the CDR3: TGTGCCACCAGTGATTTCGGGACTAGCGGATACAATGAGCAGTTCTTC.